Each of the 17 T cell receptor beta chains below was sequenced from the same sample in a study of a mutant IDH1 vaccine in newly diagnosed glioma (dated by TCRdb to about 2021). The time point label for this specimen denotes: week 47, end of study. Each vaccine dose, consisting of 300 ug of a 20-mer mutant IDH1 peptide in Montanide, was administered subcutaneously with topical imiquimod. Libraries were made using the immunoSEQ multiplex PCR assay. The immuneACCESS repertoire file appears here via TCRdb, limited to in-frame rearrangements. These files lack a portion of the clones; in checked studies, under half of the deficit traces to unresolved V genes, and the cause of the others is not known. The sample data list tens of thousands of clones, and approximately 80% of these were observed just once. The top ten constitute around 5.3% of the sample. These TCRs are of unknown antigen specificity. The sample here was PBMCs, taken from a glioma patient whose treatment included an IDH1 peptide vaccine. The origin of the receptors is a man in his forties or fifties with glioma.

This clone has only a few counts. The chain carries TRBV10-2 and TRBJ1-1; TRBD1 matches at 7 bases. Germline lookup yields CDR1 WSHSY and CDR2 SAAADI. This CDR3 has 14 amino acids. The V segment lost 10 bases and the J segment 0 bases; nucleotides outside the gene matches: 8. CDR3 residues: CATYDRVMNTEAFF. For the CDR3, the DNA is TGCGCCACCTATGACAGGGTAATGAACACTGAAGCTTTCTTT.

Here the CDR3 reads CASNREADTQYF. Written as DNA, the CDR3 is TGCGCCAGCAACAGGGAGGCAGATACGCAGTATTTT. The chain employs TRBV5-1 and TRBJ2-3, with D perhaps given as TRBD1 or TRBD2 (6 bases each). Trimming shortened V by 6 bases and J by 4 bases, and 9 bases separated the two germline ends. The CDR3 sequence is 12 residues long. From germline, CDR1 is SGHRS and CDR2 YFSETQ.

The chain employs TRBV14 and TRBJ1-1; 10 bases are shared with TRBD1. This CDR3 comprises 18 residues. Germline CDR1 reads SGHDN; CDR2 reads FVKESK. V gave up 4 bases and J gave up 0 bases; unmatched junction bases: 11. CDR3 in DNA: TGTGCCAGCAGCCGACTCCAGGGGACAGGGGCTCTGAACACTGAAGCTTTCTTT. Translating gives CASSRLQGTGALNTEAFF.

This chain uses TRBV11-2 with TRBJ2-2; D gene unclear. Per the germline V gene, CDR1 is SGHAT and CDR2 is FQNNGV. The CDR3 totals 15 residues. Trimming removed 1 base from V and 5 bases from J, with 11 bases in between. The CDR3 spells CASSLVGRITGELFF. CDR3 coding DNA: TGTGCCAGCAGCTTAGTGGGCAGGATTACCGGGGAGCTGTTTTTT.

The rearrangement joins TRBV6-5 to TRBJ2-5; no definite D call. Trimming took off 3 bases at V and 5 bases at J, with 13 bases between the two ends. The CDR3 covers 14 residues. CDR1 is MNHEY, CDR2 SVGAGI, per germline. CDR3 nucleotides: TGTGCCAGCAGTTATGCTGGGGTCGCGGAGACCCAGTACTTC. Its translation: CASSYAGVAETQYF.

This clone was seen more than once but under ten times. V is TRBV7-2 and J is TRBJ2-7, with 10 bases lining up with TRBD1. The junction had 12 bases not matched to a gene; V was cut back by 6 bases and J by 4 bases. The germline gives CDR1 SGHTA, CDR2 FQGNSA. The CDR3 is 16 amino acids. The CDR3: CASSPLRDRGPYEQYF. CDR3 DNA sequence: TGTGCCAGCAGTCCCCTTCGGGACAGGGGACCGTACGAGCAGTACTTC.

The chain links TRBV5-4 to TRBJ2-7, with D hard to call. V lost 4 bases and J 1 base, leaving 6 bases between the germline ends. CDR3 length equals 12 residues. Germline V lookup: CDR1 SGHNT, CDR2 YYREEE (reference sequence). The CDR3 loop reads CASSRNSYEQYF. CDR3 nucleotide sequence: TGTGCCAGCAGCCGAAATTCCTACGAGCAGTACTTC.

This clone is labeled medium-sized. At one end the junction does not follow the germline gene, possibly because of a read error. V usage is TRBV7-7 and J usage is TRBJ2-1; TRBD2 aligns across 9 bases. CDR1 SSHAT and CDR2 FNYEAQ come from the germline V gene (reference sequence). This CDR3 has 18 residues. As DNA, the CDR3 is TGTGCTAGCAGCTTAGAGTTTAGCGGGAGTGGGGCTTACAATGAGCAGTTCTTC. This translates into CASSLEFSGSGAYNEQFF.

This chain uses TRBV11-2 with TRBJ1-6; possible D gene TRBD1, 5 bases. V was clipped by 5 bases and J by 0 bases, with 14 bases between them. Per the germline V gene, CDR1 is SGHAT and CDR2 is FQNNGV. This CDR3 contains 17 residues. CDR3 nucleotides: TGTGCCAGCAGCCCCGCAGGGATGAGCTCCTATAATTCACCCCTCCACTTT. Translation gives CASSPAGMSSYNSPLHF.

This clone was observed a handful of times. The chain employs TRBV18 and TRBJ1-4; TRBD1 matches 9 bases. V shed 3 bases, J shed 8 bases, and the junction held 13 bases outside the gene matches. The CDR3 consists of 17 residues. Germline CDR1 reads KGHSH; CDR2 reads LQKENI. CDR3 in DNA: TGTGCCAGCTCACCCCCCATCCAAGCGGGACAGGGAGAAAAACTGTTTTTT. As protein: CASSPPIQAGQGEKLFF.

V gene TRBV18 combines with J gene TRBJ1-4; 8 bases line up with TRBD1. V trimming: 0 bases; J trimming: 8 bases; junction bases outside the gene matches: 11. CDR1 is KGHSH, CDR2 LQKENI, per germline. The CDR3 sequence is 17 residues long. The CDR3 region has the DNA TGTGCCAGCTCACCACCCCTGGACAGGGAGGGGCGAGAAAAACTGTTTTTT. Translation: CASSPPLDREGREKLFF.

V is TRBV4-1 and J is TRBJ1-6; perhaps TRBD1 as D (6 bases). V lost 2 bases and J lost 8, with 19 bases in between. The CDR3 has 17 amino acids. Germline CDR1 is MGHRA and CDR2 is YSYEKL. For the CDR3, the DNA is TGCGCCAGCAGCCAAAATCCAACAGGGTCTTGGGATTCACCCCTCCACTTT. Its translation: CASSQNPTGSWDSPLHF.

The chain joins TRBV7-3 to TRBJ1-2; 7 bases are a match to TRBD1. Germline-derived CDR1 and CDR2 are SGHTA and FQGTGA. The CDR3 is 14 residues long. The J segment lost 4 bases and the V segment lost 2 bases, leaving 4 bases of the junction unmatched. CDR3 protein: CASSLEGAGYGYTF. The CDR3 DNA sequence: TGTGCCAGCAGCTTAGAGGGGGCTGGCTATGGCTACACCTTC.

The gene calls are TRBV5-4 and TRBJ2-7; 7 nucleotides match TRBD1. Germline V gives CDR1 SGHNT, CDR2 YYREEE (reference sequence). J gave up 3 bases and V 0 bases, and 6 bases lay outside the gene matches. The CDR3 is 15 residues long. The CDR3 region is CASSLAGQEIYEQYF. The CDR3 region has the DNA TGTGCCAGCAGCTTGGCCGGACAGGAGATCTACGAGCAGTACTTC.

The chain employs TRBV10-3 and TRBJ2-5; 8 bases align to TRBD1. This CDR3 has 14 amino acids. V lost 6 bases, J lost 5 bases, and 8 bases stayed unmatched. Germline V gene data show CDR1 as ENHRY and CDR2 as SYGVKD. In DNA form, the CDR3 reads TGTGCCATCAGGCCGACAGGGGTTGGGGAGACCCAGTACTTC. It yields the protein CAIRPTGVGETQYF.

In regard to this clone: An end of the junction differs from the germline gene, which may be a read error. In DNA form, the CDR3 reads TGTGCCAGCAGCCTAGATGGGAACTCCTACGAGCAGTACTTC. Translating gives CASSLDGNSYEQYF. The chain uses TRBV11-3 and TRBJ2-7, with D hard to call. In germline, CDR1 is SGHNT, CDR2 YENEEA. CDR3 length: 14 residues.

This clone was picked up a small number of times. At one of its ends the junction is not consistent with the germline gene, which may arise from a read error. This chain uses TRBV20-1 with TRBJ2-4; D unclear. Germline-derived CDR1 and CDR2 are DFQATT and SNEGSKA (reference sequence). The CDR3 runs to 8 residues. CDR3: CSANPHAF. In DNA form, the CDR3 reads TGCAGTGCTAATCCCCACGCCTTC.